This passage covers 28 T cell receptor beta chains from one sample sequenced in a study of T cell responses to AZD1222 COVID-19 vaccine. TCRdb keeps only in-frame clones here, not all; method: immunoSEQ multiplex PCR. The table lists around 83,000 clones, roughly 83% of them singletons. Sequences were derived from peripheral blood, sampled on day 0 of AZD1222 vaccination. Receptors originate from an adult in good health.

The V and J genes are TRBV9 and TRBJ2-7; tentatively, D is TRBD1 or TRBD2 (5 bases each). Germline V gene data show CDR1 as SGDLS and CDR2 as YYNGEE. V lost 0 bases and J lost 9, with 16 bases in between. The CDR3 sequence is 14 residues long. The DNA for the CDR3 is TGTGCCAGCAGCGTAGATTCGGGGACGCCCGGGCAGTACTTC. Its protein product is CASSVDSGTPGQYF. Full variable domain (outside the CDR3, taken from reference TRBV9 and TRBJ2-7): DSGVTQTPKHLITATGQRVTLRCSPRSGDLSVYWYQQSLDQGLQFLIQYYNGEERAKGNILERFSAQQFPDLHSELNLSSLELGDSALYFCASSVDSGTPGQYFGPGTRLTVT.

CDR3 sequence: CATSDPTNYQETQYF. The CDR3 bases are TGTGCCACCAGTGATCCGACCAACTACCAAGAGACCCAGTACTTC. The chain links TRBV24-1 to TRBJ2-5; no firm D call. V lost 3 bases and J lost 0, with 10 bases in between. Germline V lookup: CDR1 KGHDR, CDR2 SFDVKD. CDR3 size: 15 residues.

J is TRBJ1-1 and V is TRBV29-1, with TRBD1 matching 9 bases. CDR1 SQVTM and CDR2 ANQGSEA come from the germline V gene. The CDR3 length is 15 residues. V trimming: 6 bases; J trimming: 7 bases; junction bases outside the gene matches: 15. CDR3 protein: CSVSGGQGTKGEAFF. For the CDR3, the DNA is TGCAGCGTCTCGGGAGGACAGGGGACGAAGGGTGAAGCTTTCTTT.

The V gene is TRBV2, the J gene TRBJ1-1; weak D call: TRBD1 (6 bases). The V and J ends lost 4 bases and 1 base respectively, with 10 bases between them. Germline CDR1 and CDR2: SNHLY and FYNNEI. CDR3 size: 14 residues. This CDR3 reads CASSVEGGNTEAFF. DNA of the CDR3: TGTGCCAGCAGTGTAGAAGGGGGGAACACTGAAGCTTTCTTT.

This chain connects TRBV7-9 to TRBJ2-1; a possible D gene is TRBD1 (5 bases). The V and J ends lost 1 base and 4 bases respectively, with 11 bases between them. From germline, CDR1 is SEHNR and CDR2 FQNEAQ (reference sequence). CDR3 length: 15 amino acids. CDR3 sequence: CASSLVSGLYNEQFF. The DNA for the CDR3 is TGTGCCAGCAGCTTAGTCTCAGGGTTATACAATGAGCAGTTCTTC.

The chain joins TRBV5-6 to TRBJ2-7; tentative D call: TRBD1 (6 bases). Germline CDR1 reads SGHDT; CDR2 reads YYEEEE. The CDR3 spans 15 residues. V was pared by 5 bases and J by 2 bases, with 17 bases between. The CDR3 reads CASRATGLGTYEQYF. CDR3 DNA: TGTGCCAGCAGGGCTACAGGGTTGGGGACCTACGAGCAGTACTTC.

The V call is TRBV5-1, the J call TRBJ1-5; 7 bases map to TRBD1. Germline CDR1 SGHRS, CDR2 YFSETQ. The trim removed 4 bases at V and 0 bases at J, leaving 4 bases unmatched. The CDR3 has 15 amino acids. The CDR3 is CASSPGTVSNQPQHF. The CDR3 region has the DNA TGCGCCAGCAGCCCGGGGACAGTTAGCAATCAGCCCCAGCATTTT.

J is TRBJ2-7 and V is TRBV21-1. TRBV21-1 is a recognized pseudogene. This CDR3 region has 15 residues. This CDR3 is CASSATDEGRCEQYF. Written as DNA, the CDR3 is TGTGCCAGCAGCGCGACTGACGAGGGGAGATGCGAGCAGTACTTC.

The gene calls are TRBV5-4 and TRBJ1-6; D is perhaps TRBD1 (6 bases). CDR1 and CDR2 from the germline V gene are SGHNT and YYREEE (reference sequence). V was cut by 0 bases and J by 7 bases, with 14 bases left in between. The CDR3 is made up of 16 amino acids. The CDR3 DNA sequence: TGTGCCAGCAGCTTGGGGACAGCGGGGAAGAATTCACCCCTCCACTTT. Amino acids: CASSLGTAGKNSPLHF.

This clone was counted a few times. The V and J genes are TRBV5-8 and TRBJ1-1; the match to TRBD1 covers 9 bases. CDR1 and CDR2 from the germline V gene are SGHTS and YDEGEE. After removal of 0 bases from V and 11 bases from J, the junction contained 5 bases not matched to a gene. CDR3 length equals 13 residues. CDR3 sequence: CASSLVTGGRAFF. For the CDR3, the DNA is TGTGCCAGCAGCTTGGTAACAGGGGGCCGGGCTTTCTTT.

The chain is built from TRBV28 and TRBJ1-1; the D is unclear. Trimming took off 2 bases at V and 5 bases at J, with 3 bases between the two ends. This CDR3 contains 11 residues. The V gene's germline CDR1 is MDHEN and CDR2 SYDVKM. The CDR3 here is CASSLGTEAFF. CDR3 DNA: TGTGCCAGCAGTTTAGGGACTGAAGCTTTCTTT.

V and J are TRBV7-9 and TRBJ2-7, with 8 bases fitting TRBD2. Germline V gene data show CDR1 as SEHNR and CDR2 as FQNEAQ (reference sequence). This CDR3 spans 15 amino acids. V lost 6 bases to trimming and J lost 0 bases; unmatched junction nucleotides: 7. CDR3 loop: CASRPSGGPSYEQYF. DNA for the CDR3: TGTGCCAGCAGACCAAGCGGGGGACCCTCCTACGAGCAGTACTTC.

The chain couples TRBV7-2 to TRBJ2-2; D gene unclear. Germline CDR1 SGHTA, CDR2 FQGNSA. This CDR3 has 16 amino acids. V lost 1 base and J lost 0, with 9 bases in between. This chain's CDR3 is CASSLVGRTNTGELFF. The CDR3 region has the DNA TGTGCCAGCAGCTTAGTGGGCAGGACGAACACCGGGGAGCTGTTTTTT.

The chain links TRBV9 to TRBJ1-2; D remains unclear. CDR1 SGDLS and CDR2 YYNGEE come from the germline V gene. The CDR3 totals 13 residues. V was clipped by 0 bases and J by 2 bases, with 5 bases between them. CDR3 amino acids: CASSVVQNYGYTF. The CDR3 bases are TGTGCCAGCAGCGTAGTACAGAACTATGGCTACACCTTC. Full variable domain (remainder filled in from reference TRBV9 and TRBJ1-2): DSGVTQTPKHLITATGQRVTLRCSPRSGDLSVYWYQQSLDQGLQFLIQYYNGEERAKGNILERFSAQQFPDLHSELNLSSLELGDSALYFCASSVVQNYGYTFGSGTRLTVV.

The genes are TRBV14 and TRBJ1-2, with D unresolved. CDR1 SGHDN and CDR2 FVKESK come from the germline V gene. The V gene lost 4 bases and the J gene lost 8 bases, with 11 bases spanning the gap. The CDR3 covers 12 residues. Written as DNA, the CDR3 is TGTGCCAGCAGCCCTGGGTCGCTCGGCTACACCTTC. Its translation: CASSPGSLGYTF. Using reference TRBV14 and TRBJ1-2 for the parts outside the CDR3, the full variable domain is EAGVTQFPSHSVIEKGQTVTLRCDPISGHDNLYWYRRVMGKEIKFLLHFVKESKQDESGMPNNRFLAERTGGTYSTLKVQPAELEDSGVYFCASSPGSLGYTFGSGTRLTVV.

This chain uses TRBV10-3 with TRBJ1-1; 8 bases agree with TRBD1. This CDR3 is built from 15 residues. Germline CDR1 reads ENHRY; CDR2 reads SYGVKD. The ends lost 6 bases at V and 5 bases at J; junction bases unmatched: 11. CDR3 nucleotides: TGTGCCATCAGCACAAGCGGACAGGGAGGAACTGAAGCTTTCTTT. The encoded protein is CAISTSGQGGTEAFF.

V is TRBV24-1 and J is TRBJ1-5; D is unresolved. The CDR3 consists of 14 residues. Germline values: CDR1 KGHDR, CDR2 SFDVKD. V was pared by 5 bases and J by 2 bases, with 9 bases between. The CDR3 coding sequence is TGTGCCACCAGTGGCAGGTCCGGCAATCAGCCCCAGCATTTT. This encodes CATSGRSGNQPQHF.

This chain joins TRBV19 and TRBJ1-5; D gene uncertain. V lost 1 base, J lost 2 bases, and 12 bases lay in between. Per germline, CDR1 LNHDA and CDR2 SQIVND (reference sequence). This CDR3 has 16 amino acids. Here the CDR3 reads CASSIGRHNGNQPQHF. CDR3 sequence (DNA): TGTGCCAGTAGTATAGGCCGACATAATGGCAATCAGCCCCAGCATTTT.

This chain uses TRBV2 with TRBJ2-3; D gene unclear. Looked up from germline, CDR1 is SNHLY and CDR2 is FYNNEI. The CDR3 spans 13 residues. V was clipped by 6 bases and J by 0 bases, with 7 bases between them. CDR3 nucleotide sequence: TGTGCCAGCAGCCAGGACAGCACAGATACGCAGTATTTT. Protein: CASSQDSTDTQYF.

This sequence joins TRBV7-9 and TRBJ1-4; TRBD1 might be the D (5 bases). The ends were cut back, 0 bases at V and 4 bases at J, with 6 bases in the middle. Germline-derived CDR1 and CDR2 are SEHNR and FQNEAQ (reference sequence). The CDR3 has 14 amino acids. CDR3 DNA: TGTGCCAGCAGCTTAGCCGACAGTAATGAAAAACTGTTTTTT. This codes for CASSLADSNEKLFF.

The DNA for the CDR3 is TGTGCCAGCAGCTGGAAGGATCGAGAGACCCAGTACTTC. Protein sequence: CASSWKDRETQYF. The chain links TRBV7-2 to TRBJ2-5; D is ambiguous. The germline V and J ends were trimmed by 4 bases and 4 bases, with 10 bases remaining between them. The germline gives CDR1 SGHTA, CDR2 FQGNSA. CDR3 length: 13 residues.

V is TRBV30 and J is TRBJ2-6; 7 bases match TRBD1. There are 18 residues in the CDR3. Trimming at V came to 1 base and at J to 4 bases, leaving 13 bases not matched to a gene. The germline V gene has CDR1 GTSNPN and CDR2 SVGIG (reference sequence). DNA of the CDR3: TGTGCCTGGAGTGGGACCAACAGGGGATCGTTAGGGGCCAACGTCCTGACTTTC. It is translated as CAWSGTNRGSLGANVLTF.

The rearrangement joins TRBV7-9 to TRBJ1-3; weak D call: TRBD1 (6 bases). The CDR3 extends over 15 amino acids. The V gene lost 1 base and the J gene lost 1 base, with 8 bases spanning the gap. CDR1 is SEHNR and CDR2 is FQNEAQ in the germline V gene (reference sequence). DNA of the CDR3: TGTGCCAGCAGCTTAGGGGGGGCATCTGGAAACACCATATATTTT. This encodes CASSLGGASGNTIYF.

This CDR3 reads CASSRALTGDEQFF. The CDR3 DNA sequence: TGCGCCAGCAGCCGAGCACTGACGGGGGATGAGCAGTTCTTC. The chain carries TRBV4-3 and TRBJ2-1, with D perhaps matching TRBD2 (6 bases). From germline, CDR1 is LGHNA and CDR2 YSLEER. This CDR3 comprises 14 residues. Trimming pared 4 bases from V and 8 bases from J, leaving 15 bases between.

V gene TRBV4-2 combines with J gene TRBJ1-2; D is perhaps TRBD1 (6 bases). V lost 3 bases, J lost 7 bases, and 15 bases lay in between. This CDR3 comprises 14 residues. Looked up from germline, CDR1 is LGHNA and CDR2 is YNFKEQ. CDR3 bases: TGTGCCAGCAGCCAGTCGAGGGGGGCAGGTGGCTACACCTTC. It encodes CASSQSRGAGGYTF.

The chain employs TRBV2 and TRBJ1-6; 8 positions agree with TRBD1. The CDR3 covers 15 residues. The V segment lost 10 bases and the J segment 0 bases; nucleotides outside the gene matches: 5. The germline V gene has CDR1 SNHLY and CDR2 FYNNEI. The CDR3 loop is CATDRESSYNSPLHF. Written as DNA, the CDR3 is TGTGCCACGGACAGGGAGAGCTCCTATAATTCACCCCTCCACTTT.

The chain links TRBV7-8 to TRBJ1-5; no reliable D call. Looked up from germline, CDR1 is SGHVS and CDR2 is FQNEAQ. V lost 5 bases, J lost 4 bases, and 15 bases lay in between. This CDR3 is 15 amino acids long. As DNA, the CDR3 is TGTGCCAGCAGCCTTGCGGTCGGGTGGAATCAGCCCCAGCATTTT. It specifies CASSLAVGWNQPQHF.

The CDR3 sequence is CASSPGSPDTQYF. In DNA form, the CDR3 reads TGTGCCAGCAGCCCTGGATCCCCAGATACGCAGTATTTT. V gene TRBV7-8 combines with J gene TRBJ2-3; D not certain. V dropped 5 bases and J dropped 4 bases, with 10 bases sitting between them. The CDR3 contains 13 residues. CDR1 SGHVS and CDR2 FQNEAQ come from the germline V gene.